What follows are 29 T cell receptor beta chains derived from one specimen sequenced in a study of T cell repertoires in cytomegalovirus infection. Each CDR3 protein is one row after TCRdb ran MiXCR on the reads. The profile shows about 740,000 distinct CDR3 sequences, 35% of them singletons. The sequencing sample was made of PBMCs. Receptors were obtained from a human donor in good health (CMV status not recorded). Some clones in this sample may be carry-over from other donors' samples.

This clonotype was picked up a small number of times. The genes are TRBV7-8 and TRBJ1-1; 7 positions match TRBD1. Germline-derived CDR1 and CDR2 are SGHVS and FQNEAQ. V trimming: 5 bases; J trimming: 1 base; junction bases outside the gene matches: 7. CDR3 length equals 15 residues. The CDR3 reads CASSGNRGENTEAFF. The CDR3 DNA follows: TGTGCCAGCAGCGGGAACAGGGGAGAGAACACTGAAGCTTTCTTT.

The chain uses TRBV20-1 and TRBJ2-3, with D possibly called TRBD1 or TRBD2 (7 bases each). Looked up from germline, CDR1 is DFQATT and CDR2 is SNEGSKA (reference sequence). Trimming took off 5 bases at V and 8 bases at J, with 23 bases between the two ends. There are 15 residues in the CDR3. The CDR3 loop is CSAEGAGEGAVTQYF. Written as DNA, the CDR3 is TGCAGTGCTGAAGGGGCGGGAGAGGGGGCTGTTACGCAGTATTTT.

The V call is TRBV19, the J call TRBJ2-1, with TRBD2 matching 8 bases. This CDR3 spans 16 amino acids. V was pared by 6 bases and J by 8 bases, with 15 bases of the junction left unmatched. Germline CDR1 reads LNHDA; CDR2 reads SQIVND (reference sequence). The CDR3 region has the DNA TGTGCCAGTAGCAAGAAGGGACTAGTTGGGATCCATGAGCAGTTCTTC. Amino acids: CASSKKGLVGIHEQFF.

V usage is TRBV19 and J usage is TRBJ2-1; either TRBD1 or TRBD2 may fit D (5 bases each). Germline values: CDR1 LNHDA, CDR2 SQIVND (reference sequence). V was cut by 4 bases and J by 10 bases, with 14 bases left in between. The CDR3 sequence is 13 residues long. CDR3 loop: CASSKTGQSEQFF. The CDR3, as DNA: TGTGCCAGTAGTAAAACGGGGCAATCGGAGCAGTTCTTC.

This clonotype was observed a handful of times. V gene TRBV6-5 combines with J gene TRBJ1-2; 10 positions match TRBD1. The CDR3 is made up of 17 amino acids. Germline V gene data show CDR1 as MNHEY and CDR2 as SVGAGI. The junction had 9 bases not matched to a gene; V was cut back by 2 bases and J by 3 bases. The DNA of the CDR3 is TGTGCCAGCAGTTACCACACGACAGGGGGCGCAGACTATGGCTACACCTTC. It specifies CASSYHTTGGADYGYTF.

The chain links TRBV27 to TRBJ1-1, with D perhaps matching TRBD1 (5 bases). The CDR3 spans 14 residues. Germline lookup yields CDR1 MNHEY and CDR2 SMNVEV (reference sequence). V was cut by 6 bases and J by 3 bases, with 14 bases left in between. The CDR3 DNA follows: TGTGCCAGCAGCGTCAGGGTAGGGGACACTGAAGCTTTCTTT. Translation gives CASSVRVGDTEAFF.

This clonotype was detected a few times. The chain is built from TRBV7-6 and TRBJ2-5; no clear D gene. This CDR3 comprises 14 residues. Germline-derived CDR1 and CDR2 are SGHVS and FNYEAQ. V was clipped by 8 bases and J by 2 bases, with 15 bases between them. DNA of the CDR3: TGTGCCAGCGCCCCCCGGTGGGGTCAAGAGACCCAGTACTTC. Translation gives CASAPRWGQETQYF. The whole variable domain, remainder taken from reference TRBV7-6 and TRBJ2-5, is GAGVSQSPRYKVTKRGQDVALRCDPISGHVSLYWYRQALGQGPEFLTYFNYEAQQDKSGLPNDRFSAERPEGSISTLTIQRTEQRDSAMYRCASAPRWGQETQYFGPGTRLLVL.

This clonotype has just a few counts. The rearrangement links TRBV10-3 to TRBJ1-1; TRBD1 agrees at 7 bases. V shed 4 bases and J 4 bases; nucleotides not matched to a gene: 3. CDR3 length equals 13 residues. Germline assignment: CDR1 ENHRY and CDR2 SYGVKD. CDR3 region: CAISGQGVTEAFF. CDR3 DNA: TGTGCCATCAGTGGGCAGGGGGTCACTGAAGCTTTCTTT.

This chain uses TRBV7-6 with TRBJ2-2; D is unresolved. The CDR3 runs 16 residues. Germline CDR1 reads SGHVS; CDR2 reads FNYEAQ. With 5 bases removed from V and 6 bases from J, the gap between germline ends came to 19 bases. CDR3 in DNA: TGTGCCAGCAGCCGTCCTCCTCTAGGGATAGCCGGGGAGCTGTTTTTT. It yields the protein CASSRPPLGIAGELFF.

This clonotype showed up just a few times. J is TRBJ1-2 and V is TRBV6-1, with 8 bases lining up with TRBD1. The CDR3 is 13 amino acids. CDR1 is MNHNS, CDR2 SASEGT, per germline. V shed 6 bases and J 3 bases; nucleotides not matched to a gene: 3. DNA for the CDR3: TGTGCCAGCAGGACAGGGGTACACTATGGCTACACCTTC. Translating it yields CASRTGVHYGYTF.

This sequence joins TRBV28 and TRBJ1-5; D remains unclear. The CDR3 is made up of 12 amino acids. Trimming cost V 9 bases and J 4 bases, with 10 bases left between them. Per germline, CDR1 MDHEN and CDR2 SYDVKM. The CDR3 spells CASQRVNQPQHF. The CDR3 DNA follows: TGTGCCAGTCAACGGGTTAATCAGCCCCAGCATTTT.

The J gene is TRBJ2-2, the V gene TRBV27; 8 bases line up with TRBD1. The CDR3 length is 14 residues. Germline V gives CDR1 MNHEY, CDR2 SMNVEV (reference sequence). J was trimmed by 5 bases and V by 10 bases; bases with no gene match: 9. CDR3 nucleotides: TGTGCCACTCGGACAGGGAAGATTACCGGGGAGCTGTTTTTT. It yields the protein CATRTGKITGELFF.

This clonotype showed up just a few times. The chain combines TRBV4-2 with TRBJ2-5; 11 bases match TRBD1. Trimming removed 0 bases from V and 4 bases from J; junction bases left unmatched: 4. The CDR3 is made up of 16 amino acids. Germline lookup yields CDR1 LGHNA and CDR2 YNFKEQ. This CDR3 is CASSQDGTGGRETQYF. CDR3 bases: TGTGCCAGCAGCCAAGATGGGACAGGGGGGAGAGAGACCCAGTACTTC.

V is TRBV7-3 and J is TRBJ2-6; no firm D call. The CDR3 loop spans 16 amino acids. The germline CDR1 and CDR2 sequences are SGHTA and FQGTGA. V was trimmed by 5 bases and J by 0 bases, leaving 11 bases between them. CDR3 protein: CASSPLRNSGANVLTF. The CDR3 DNA reads as TGTGCCAGCAGCCCCCTTAGGAACTCTGGGGCCAACGTCCTGACTTTC.

To note about this clonotype: A junction boundary mismatches the germline segment, possibly from a read error. J is TRBJ2-7 and V is TRBV6-1, with D possibly being TRBD1 (5 bases). From germline, CDR1 is MNHNS and CDR2 SASEGT. The CDR3 is 14 amino acids. Written as DNA, the CDR3 is TGTGCCAGCAGAAGGGGAACCGGTACCTACGAGCACTACTTC. It yields the protein CASRRGTGTYEHYF.

This clonotype was recorded a few times. The chain uses TRBV7-2 and TRBJ1-2; 7 bases line up with TRBD1. The CDR3 sequence is 13 residues long. CDR1 is SGHTA, CDR2 FQGNSA, per germline. With V trimmed by 4 bases and J by 10 bases, 9 bases remained unmatched. In DNA form, the CDR3 reads TGTGCCAGCAGCTCAGGACAGGCGTTCCACTACACCTTC. Its protein is CASSSGQAFHYTF.

The chain employs TRBV4-1 and TRBJ1-5; a weak D match, TRBD1 (5 bases). CDR1 is MGHRA and CDR2 is YSYEKL in the germline V gene. The CDR3 sequence is 15 residues long. V lost 1 base, J lost 1 base, and 8 bases lay in between. CDR3 sequence (DNA): TGCGCCAGCAGCCAAGTAAGGGACAGCAATCAGCCCCAGCATTTT. Protein: CASSQVRDSNQPQHF.

This rearrangement joins TRBV7-9 to TRBJ2-3; no definite D call. The CDR3 runs 15 residues. Germline assignment: CDR1 SEHNR and CDR2 FQNEAQ (reference sequence). Trimming stripped 5 bases from V and 11 bases from J, with 23 bases between. The CDR3 loop reads CASSPRSVSTDLQYF. CDR3 in DNA: TGTGCCAGCAGCCCCCGGAGCGTTAGCACAGATCTGCAGTATTTT.

This clonotype has at least ten counts. The chain has TRBV12-3 or TRBV12-4 and TRBJ1-5; D is possibly TRBD1 (6 bases). The CDR3 has 12 amino acids. V lost 4 bases and J lost 9, with 10 bases in between. This CDR3 reads CASSSRGLPQHF. CDR3 bases: TGTGCCAGCAGTTCAAGGGGGTTGCCCCAGCATTTT.

This clonotype came up many times. V and J are TRBV12-3 or TRBV12-4 and TRBJ1-5; no reliable D call. V lost 1 base, J lost 3 bases, and 4 bases lay in between. The CDR3 consists of 13 residues. The CDR3 coding sequence is TGTGCCAGCAGTTTAGTTGACAATCAGCCCCAGCATTTT. Protein: CASSLVDNQPQHF.

CDR3 DNA: TGTGCCAGCAGCTTAGATCGAGGTAGGGACAGGGGGCCCCGCAAGAACACTGAAGCTTTCTTT. Amino acids: CASSLDRGRDRGPRKNTEAFF. The chain links TRBV11-3 to TRBJ1-1, with 12 bases aligning to TRBD1. This CDR3 contains 21 residues. J was trimmed by 1 base and V by 0 bases; bases with no gene match: 15. Germline V gene sequence: CDR1 SGHNT, CDR2 YENEEA.

This clonotype was seen a handful of times. The CDR3, as DNA: TGTGCCAGCTCACCACCGAGAGTTTCTAGCACAGATACGCAGTATTTT. Amino acid sequence: CASSPPRVSSTDTQYF. The chain employs TRBV18 and TRBJ2-3; D gene unclear. CDR3 length equals 16 residues. CDR1 and CDR2 from the germline V gene are KGHSH and LQKENI. V was shortened by 0 bases and J by 0 bases, with 10 bases between the two germline ends.

This clonotype was found a few times. The genes are TRBV19 and TRBJ1-5; weak D call: TRBD1 (5 bases). CDR1 and CDR2 from the germline V gene are LNHDA and SQIVND (reference sequence). This CDR3 has 17 amino acids. With 5 bases removed from V and 4 bases from J, the gap between germline ends came to 21 bases. For the CDR3, the DNA is TGTGCCAGTAGTGGGGGACTATGGGTCAAAAAAAATCAGCCCCAGCATTTT. Amino acid sequence: CASSGGLWVKKNQPQHF.

This clonotype was seen more than once but under ten times. The J gene is TRBJ1-1, the V gene TRBV7-2; D is unresolved. V lost 0 bases and J 6 bases, leaving 11 bases between the germline ends. Germline CDR1 is SGHTA and CDR2 is FQGNSA. This CDR3 comprises 14 residues. CDR3 sequence: CASSLAIRVAEAFF. The CDR3 DNA follows: TGTGCCAGCAGCTTAGCGATTAGAGTAGCTGAAGCTTTCTTT.

This clonotype turned up a few times. The V call is TRBV12-3 or TRBV12-4, the J call TRBJ2-1; TRBD2 matches at 10 bases. The trim removed 5 bases at V and 12 bases at J, leaving 13 bases unmatched. This CDR3 region has 15 residues. CDR3 DNA: TGTGCCAGCAGTGACTCTTCTCAGCGGGAGGGCCGGCAGTTCTTC. As protein: CASSDSSQREGRQFF.

This clonotype was recorded a few times. This chain links TRBV6-1 with TRBJ1-1; weak D call: TRBD1 (6 bases). This CDR3 region has 15 residues. From germline, CDR1 is MNHNS and CDR2 SASEGT. Trimming cost V 5 bases and J 11 bases, with 24 bases left between them. The CDR3 region has the DNA TGTGCCAGCAGTTTCCAGTCCGGGACCCCAAGGGGGGCTTTCTTT. It is translated as CASSFQSGTPRGAFF.

On this clonotype itself: One end of the junction does not line up with germline, which may come from a read error. The chain carries TRBV7-2 and TRBJ1-1; D is unresolved. Germline lookup yields CDR1 SGHTA and CDR2 FQGNSA. This CDR3 contains 13 residues. CDR3 bases: TGTGTCAGCAGCCGAGATCTGAACACTGAAGCTTTCTTT. This codes for CVSSRDLNTEAFF. Full variable domain (outside the CDR3, taken from reference TRBV7-2 and TRBJ1-1): GAGVSQSPSNKVTEKGKDVELRCDPISGHTALYWYRQSLGQGLEFLIYFQGNSAPDKSGLPSDRFSAERTGGSVSTLTIQRTQQEDSAVYLCVSSRDLNTEAFFGQGTRLTVV.

This clonotype was picked up a small number of times. The V gene is TRBV7-9, the J gene TRBJ2-7; D ambiguous. The germline V and J ends were trimmed by 8 bases and 7 bases, with 15 bases remaining between them. There are 12 residues in the CDR3. Germline V lookup: CDR1 SEHNR, CDR2 FQNEAQ (reference sequence). DNA of the CDR3: TGTGCCAGCGCCCGGGCTGGCTGGGAGCAGTACTTC. Translation gives CASARAGWEQYF.

This clonotype was recorded many times. The J gene is TRBJ2-3, the V gene TRBV12-3 or TRBV12-4; unclear D gene. V shed 4 bases and J shed 3 bases, with 11 bases lying between them. This CDR3 is built from 14 residues. Here the CDR3 reads CASSSGGPTDTQYF. The CDR3 bases are TGTGCCAGCAGTTCAGGTGGCCCGACAGATACGCAGTATTTT.